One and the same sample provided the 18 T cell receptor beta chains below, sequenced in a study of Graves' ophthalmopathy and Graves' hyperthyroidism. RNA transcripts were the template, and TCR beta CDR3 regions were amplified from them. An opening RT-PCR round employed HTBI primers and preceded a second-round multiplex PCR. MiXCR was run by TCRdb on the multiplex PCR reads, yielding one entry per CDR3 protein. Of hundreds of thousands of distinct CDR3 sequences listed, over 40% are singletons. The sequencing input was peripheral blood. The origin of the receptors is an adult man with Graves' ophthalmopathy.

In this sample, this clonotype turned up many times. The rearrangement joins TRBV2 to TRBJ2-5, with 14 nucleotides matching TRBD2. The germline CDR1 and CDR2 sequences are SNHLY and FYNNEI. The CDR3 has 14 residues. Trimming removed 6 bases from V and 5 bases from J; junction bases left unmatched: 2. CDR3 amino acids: CASSGLAGGETQYF. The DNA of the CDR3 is TGTGCCAGCAGCGGACTAGCGGGGGGCGAGACCCAGTACTTC.

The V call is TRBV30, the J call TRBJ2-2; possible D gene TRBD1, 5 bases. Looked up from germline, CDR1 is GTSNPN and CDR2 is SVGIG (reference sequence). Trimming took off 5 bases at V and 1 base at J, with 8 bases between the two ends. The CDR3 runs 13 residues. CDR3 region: CAWPQGNTGELFF. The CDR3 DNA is TGTGCCTGGCCGCAGGGGAACACCGGGGAGCTGTTTTTT.

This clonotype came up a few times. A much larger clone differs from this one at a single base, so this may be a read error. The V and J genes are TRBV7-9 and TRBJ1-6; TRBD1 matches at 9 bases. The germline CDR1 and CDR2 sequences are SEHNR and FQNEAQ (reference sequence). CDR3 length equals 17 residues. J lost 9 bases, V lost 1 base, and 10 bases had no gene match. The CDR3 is CASSLGTGDGGGSPLHF. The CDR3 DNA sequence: TGTGCCAGCAGCTTAGGGACAGGGGACGGGGGTGGTTCACCCCTCCACTTT.

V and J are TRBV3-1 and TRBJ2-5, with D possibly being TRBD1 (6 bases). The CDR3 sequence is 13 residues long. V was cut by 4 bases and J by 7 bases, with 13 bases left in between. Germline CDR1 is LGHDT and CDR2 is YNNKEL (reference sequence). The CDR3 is CASSPGQYGTQYF. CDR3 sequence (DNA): TGTGCCAGCAGCCCAGGACAGTATGGGACCCAGTACTTC.

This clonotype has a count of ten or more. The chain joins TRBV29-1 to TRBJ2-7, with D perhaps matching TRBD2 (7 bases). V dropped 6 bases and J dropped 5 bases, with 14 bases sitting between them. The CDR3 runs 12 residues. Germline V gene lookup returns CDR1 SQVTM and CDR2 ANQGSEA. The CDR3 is CSVTPGGNEQYF. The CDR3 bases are TGCAGCGTAACCCCGGGGGGCAACGAGCAGTACTTC.

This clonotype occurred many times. The CDR3 loop is CASSVADSSNYGYTF. The CDR3 DNA sequence: TGTGCCAGTAGTGTTGCGGACAGCTCTAACTATGGCTACACCTTC. This rearrangement joins TRBV19 to TRBJ1-2; D may be TRBD1 (6 bases). This CDR3 is 15 amino acids long. Germline loops: CDR1 LNHDA, CDR2 SQIVND (reference sequence). The ends were cut back, 5 bases at V and 0 bases at J, with 13 bases in the middle.

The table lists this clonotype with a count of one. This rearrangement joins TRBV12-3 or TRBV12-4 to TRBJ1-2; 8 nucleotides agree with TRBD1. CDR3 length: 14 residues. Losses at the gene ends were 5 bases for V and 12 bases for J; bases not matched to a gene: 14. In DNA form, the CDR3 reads TGTGCCAGCAGTCCCGGACAGGGAACTCTTAGGGACACCTTC. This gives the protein CASSPGQGTLRDTF.

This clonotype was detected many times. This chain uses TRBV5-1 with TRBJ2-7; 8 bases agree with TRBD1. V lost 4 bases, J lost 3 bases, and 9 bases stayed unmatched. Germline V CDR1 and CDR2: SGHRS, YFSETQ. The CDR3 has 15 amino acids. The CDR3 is CASSPGQGFGYEQYF. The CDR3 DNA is TGCGCCAGCAGCCCCGGACAGGGATTCGGCTACGAGCAGTACTTC. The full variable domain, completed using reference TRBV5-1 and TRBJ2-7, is KAGVTQTPRYLIKTRGQQVTLSCSPISGHRSVSWYQQTPGQGLQFLFEYFSETQRNKGNFPGRFSGRQFSNSRSEMNVSTLELGDSALYLCASSPGQGFGYEQYFGPGTRLTVT.

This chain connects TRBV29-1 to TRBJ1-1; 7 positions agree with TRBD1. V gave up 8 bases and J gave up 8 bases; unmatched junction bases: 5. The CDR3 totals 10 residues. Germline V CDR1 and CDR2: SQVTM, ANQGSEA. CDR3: CSQADREAFF. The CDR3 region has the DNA TGCAGCCAAGCGGACAGGGAAGCTTTCTTT.

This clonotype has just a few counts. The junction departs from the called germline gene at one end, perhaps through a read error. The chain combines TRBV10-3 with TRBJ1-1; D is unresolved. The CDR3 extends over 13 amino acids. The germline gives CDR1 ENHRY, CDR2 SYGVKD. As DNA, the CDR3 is TGTGCCAGCAGTTACGGGGAGGGTGCTGAAGCTTTCTTT. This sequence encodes CASSYGEGAEAFF.

CDR3 DNA: TGTGCCAGCAGTGATCACCCCGCTGCCGGGACCCAAGACTATGGCTACACCTTC. Protein: CASSDHPAAGTQDYGYTF. The chain recombines TRBV25-1 with TRBJ1-2, with D possibly being TRBD1 (5 bases). Germline-derived CDR1 and CDR2 are MGHDK and SYGVNS. V dropped 3 bases and J dropped 3 bases, with 23 bases sitting between them. The CDR3 extends over 18 amino acids.

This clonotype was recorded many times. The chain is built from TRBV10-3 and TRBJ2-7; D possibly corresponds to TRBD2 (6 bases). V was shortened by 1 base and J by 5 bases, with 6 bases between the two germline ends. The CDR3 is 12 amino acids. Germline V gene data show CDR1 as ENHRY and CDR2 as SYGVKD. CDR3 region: CAISEWEDEQYF. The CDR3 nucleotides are TGTGCCATCAGTGAGTGGGAGGACGAGCAGTACTTC.

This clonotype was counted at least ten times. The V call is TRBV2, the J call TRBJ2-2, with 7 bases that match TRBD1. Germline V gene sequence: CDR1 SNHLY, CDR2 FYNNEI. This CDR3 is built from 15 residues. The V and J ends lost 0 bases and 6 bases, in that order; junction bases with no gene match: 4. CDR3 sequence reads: CASSEATGMAGELFF. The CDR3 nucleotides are TGTGCCAGCAGTGAAGCGACAGGGATGGCCGGGGAGCTGTTTTTT.

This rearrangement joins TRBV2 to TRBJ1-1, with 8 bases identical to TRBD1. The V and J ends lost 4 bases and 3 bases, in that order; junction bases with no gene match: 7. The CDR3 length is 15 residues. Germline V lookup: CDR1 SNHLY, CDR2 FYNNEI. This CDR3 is CASSADRGLDTEAFF. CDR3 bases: TGTGCCAGCAGTGCCGACAGGGGACTAGACACTGAAGCTTTCTTT.

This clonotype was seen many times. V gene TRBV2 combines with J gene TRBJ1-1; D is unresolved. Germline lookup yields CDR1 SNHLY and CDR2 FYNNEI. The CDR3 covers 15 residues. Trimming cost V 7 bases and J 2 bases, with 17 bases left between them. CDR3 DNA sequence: TGTGCCAGCACCCGAGAGGATGGGCCTAACACTGAAGCTTTCTTT. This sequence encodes CASTREDGPNTEAFF.

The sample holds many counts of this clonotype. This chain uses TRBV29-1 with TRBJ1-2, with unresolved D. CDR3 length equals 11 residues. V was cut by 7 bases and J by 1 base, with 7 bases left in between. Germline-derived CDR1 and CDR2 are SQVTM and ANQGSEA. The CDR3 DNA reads TGCAGCGCGGACGATAACTATGGCTACACCTTC. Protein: CSADDNYGYTF.

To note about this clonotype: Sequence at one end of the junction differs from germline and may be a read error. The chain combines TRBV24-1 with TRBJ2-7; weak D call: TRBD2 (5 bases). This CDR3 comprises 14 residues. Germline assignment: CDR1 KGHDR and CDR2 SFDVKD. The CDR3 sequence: CASSTPGNVYEQYF. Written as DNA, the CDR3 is TGTGCCAGCAGTACGCCCGGGAACGTCTACGAGCAGTACTTC.

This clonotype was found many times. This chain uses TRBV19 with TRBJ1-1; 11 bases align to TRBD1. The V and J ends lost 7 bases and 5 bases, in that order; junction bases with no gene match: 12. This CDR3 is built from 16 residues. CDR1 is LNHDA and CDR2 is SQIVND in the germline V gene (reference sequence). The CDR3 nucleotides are TGTGCCAGTAACAACCCCCCCGGGACAGGGGGAACTGAAGCTTTCTTT. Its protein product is CASNNPPGTGGTEAFF.